The TCR beta chain described here comes from a study of CD8 T cells in Susac syndrome. The study, taken as a whole, reports: Peak Susac CD8+ clonal expansion occurred in TEMRA cells and active patients.

Sequencing of TCR beta was undertaken in CD8+ and CD4+ T cells derived from blood. Notes on this clonotype: Its specificity is not known.

V lost 3 bases and J lost 3; bases outside the gene matches: 5. CDR1 and CDR2 from the germline V gene are DFQATT and SNEGSKA (reference sequence). CDR3 length: 14 amino acids. RNA amounts of 0.5 to 1 ug underwent reverse transcription with random hexamers. TCRdb used MiXCR to reprocess the immunoSEQ multiplex PCR reads, holding one entry per CDR3 protein. Of about 120,000 distinct CDR3 sequences listed, around 94% are singletons. This chain links TRBV20-1 with TRBJ1-1; 9 bases are shared with TRBD1. Sequences were obtained from CD8+ T cells from PBMCs. The receptor was derived from a human donor with Susac syndrome. CDR3: CSARGTGFDTEAFF. The CDR3 region has the DNA TGCAGTGCTAGGGGGACAGGGTTTGACACTGAAGCTTTCTTT.